These T cell receptor beta chains were read from a single sample in a study of OX40 agonist ivuxolimab in advanced cancers. Clones were sequenced by immunoSEQ multiplex PCR, and TCRdb holds only the in-frame ones, with some missing. The sample carries around 23,000 clones, about four fifths recorded once. This specimen was CD4+ or CD8+ T cells sorted from blood, taken in a trial of the OX40 agonist ivuxolimab. These receptor sequences come from an adult with an advanced solid tumor such as melanoma, head and neck, liver or kidney cancer. CDR3s include the opening cysteine and the closing phenylalanine or tryptophan. The D gene is left open where the match is weak. Clone sizes are given selectively: once, few, many, or a class where the clone is expanded.

TRBJ2-7 | 15 | TRBV7-9 | . | . | TGTGCCAGCAGCTTAGAAGCGGGCTCGGCCTACGAGCAGTACTTC | CASSLEAGSAYEQYF
TRBJ2-1 | 13 | TRBV27 | . | . | TGTGCCAGCAGTTGGGGGTCTTACAATGAGCAGTTCTTC | CASSWGSYNEQFF
TRBJ2-1 | 15 | TRBV27 | TRBD2 | . | TGTGCCAGTAGAGCCGGGACTAGCTCCTACAATGAGCAGTTCTTC | CASRAGTSSYNEQFF
TRBJ2-1 | 15 | TRBV9 | TRBD2 | . | TGTGCCAGCAGCCAACGTATAGCGGGAGTGGGCGAGCAGTTCTTC | CASSQRIAGVGEQFF
TRBJ2-7 | 14 | TRBV19 | . | . | TGTGCCAGTAGTATACTCGGGGATCGGGTCGAGCAGTACTTC | CASSILGDRVEQYF
TRBJ1-6 | 15 | TRBV2 | TRBD1 | . | TGTGCCAGCAGTGAACCGGGACAGGTGGCTTCACCCCTCCACTTT | CASSEPGQVASPLHF
TRBJ2-7 | 13 | TRBV7-8 | . | . | TGTGCCAGCAGCTTAGGCGGGAACTACGAGCAGTACTTC | CASSLGGNYEQYF
TRBJ1-3 | 18 | TRBV4-1 | . | . | TGCGCCAGCAGCCAAGAGCGAGGAGCTGCCCTCTCTGGAAACACCATATATTTT | CASSQERGAALSGNTIYF
TRBJ2-7 | 14 | TRBV25-1 | . | . | TGTGCCAGCAGTGACCGGACAGTTTCCTACGAGCAGTACTTC | CASSDRTVSYEQYF
TRBJ2-7 | 16 | TRBV7-2 | TRBD2 | . | TGTGCCAGCAGCTTAATGTGGACTAGCGGGAGTTACGAGCAGTACTTC | CASSLMWTSGSYEQYF
TRBJ2-3 | 12 | TRBV7-9 | . | . | TGTGCCAGCAGCCTCATTACAGATACGCAGTATTTT | CASSLITDTQYF
TRBJ2-3 | 17 | TRBV19 | . | . | TGTGCCAGTAGTATAGCCGGGTGGTTAAGTTTCCCAGATACGCAGTATTTT | CASSIAGWLSFPDTQYF
TRBJ2-7 | 17 | TRBV5-1 | TRBD2 | . | TGCGCCAGCAGCTATTACCCCGGGACTAGCGGGAGTTACGAGCAGTACTTC | CASSYYPGTSGSYEQYF
TRBJ1-2 | 14 | TRBV18 | . | . | TGTGCCAGCTCACTAGGCTGGGGTTCCGATGGCTACACCTTC | CASSLGWGSDGYTF
TRBJ2-7 | 11 | TRBV28 | . | . | TGTGCCACCAACGTCGGACGGGAGCAGTACTTC | CATNVGREQYF
TRBJ1-1 | 18 | TRBV28 | . | . | TGTGCCAGCAGTTTCCCCTCCAATACAGGAAGGGGAGACACTGAAGCTTTCTTT | CASSFPSNTGRGDTEAFF
TRBJ2-1 | 12 | TRBV7-2 | . | . | TGTGCCAGCACCCCGTCCTACAATGAGCAGTTCTTC | CASTPSYNEQFF
TRBJ2-1 | 14 | TRBV2 | TRBD2 | . | TGTGCCGGCCCCCCTAGCGGGAGAGACAATGAGCAGTTCTTC | CAGPPSGRDNEQFF
TRBJ1-2 | 12 | TRBV29-1 | . | . | TGCAGCGTTGAAGGCTCTAACTATGGCTACACCTTC | CSVEGSNYGYTF
TRBJ1-1 | 14 | TRBV27 | . | . | TGTGCCAGCAGTGTCAGGGTCGGGAACACTGAAGCTTTCTTT | CASSVRVGNTEAFF
TRBJ2-3 | 16 | TRBV27 | . | . | TGTGCCAGCAATCCGGGACAACCAGCATACACAGATACGCAGTATTTT | CASNPGQPAYTDTQYF
TRBJ2-1 | 14 | TRBV7-2 | TRBD1 | . | TGTGCCAGCAGCTTAGCCGACAGGGGCGATGAGCAGTTCTTC | CASSLADRGDEQFF
TRBJ1-2 | 16 | TRBV10-3 | TRBD1 | . | TGTGCCATCAGTGAGACGCTCAAACCCACAGGGGATGGCTACACCTTC | CAISETLKPTGDGYTF
TRBJ2-2 | 14 | TRBV6-5 | . | . | TGTGCCAGCAGTTACTACAGAGCCACCGGGGAGCTGTTTTTT | CASSYYRATGELFF
TRBJ2-5 | 13 | TRBV6-5 | . | . | TGTGCCAGCAGTGAAGCGTTCGGCCAGACCCAGTACTTC | CASSEAFGQTQYF
TRBJ1-2 | 12 | TRBV6-5 | . | . | TGTGCCACCTCTGGGGCAGAAGATGGCTACACCTTC | CATSGAEDGYTF
TRBJ1-5 | 14 | TRBV27 | . | . | TGTGCCAGCAGTCCCCGGACAGTCGACCAGCCCCAGCATTTT | CASSPRTVDQPQHF
TRBJ1-3 | 15 | TRBV5-1 | . | once | TGCGCCAGCAGCCCTGACACGGTCTCTGGAAACACCATATATTTT | CASSPDTVSGNTIYF
TRBJ2-3 | 16 | TRBV5-1 | TRBD2 | . | TGCGCCAGCAGCTTCCCCGGACTAGCGGGAGAGGATACGCAGTATTTT | CASSFPGLAGEDTQYF
TRBJ2-2 | 16 | TRBV27 | TRBD1 | . | TGTGCCAGCAGTTTTGCCGGGACAGGGGGTGCCGGGGAGCTGTTTTTT | CASSFAGTGGAGELFF
TRBJ2-1 | 16 | TRBV19 | TRBD2 | . | TGTGCCAGTAGGGACAGAGCGGGAGGGCCCTACAATGAGCAGTTCTTC | CASRDRAGGPYNEQFF
TRBJ1-5 | 14 | TRBV27 | . | . | TGTGCCAGCAGTTGGTTCAGGGGTGATTGGCCCCAGCATTTT | CASSWFRGDWPQHF
TRBJ1-3 | 18 | TRBV7-6 | . | . | TGTGCCAGCAGCCTAGGGGCCGTTATAACCTCCTCTGGAAACACCATATATTTT | CASSLGAVITSSGNTIYF
TRBJ2-7 | 14 | TRBV27 | . | few | TGTGCCAGCAGCCCAGGGACTGCCCTTAACGAGCAGTACTTC | CASSPGTALNEQYF
TRBJ1-2 | 12 | TRBV28 | . | . | TGTGCCAGCAGTTTGGGTAACTATGGCTACACCTTC | CASSLGNYGYTF
TRBJ2-7 | 14 | TRBV13 | . | few | TGTGCCAGCAGCTCCTCTACCTTTAGGTACGAGCAGTACTTC | CASSSSTFRYEQYF
TRBJ1-5 | 13 | TRBV28 | . | few | TGTGCCAGCAGGGAGGGGTTAGGTCAGCCCCAGCATTTT | CASREGLGQPQHF
TRBJ2-1 | 16 | TRBV6-4 | TRBD1 | . | TGTGCCAGCAGTCCCGTAGGACAGGACTCCTACAATGAGCAGTTCTTC | CASSPVGQDSYNEQFF
TRBJ1-4 | 16 | TRBV7-9 | TRBD1 | . | TGTGCCAGCAGCGGCCGGGACAGAGCAACTAATGAAAAACTGTTTTTT | CASSGRDRATNEKLFF
TRBJ2-3 | 15 | TRBV2 | TRBD2 | . | TGTGCCAGCAGTGAACTAGCGGGGACAAGGGATACGCAGTATTTT | CASSELAGTRDTQYF